This record looks at one T cell receptor beta chain sequence and its context. The antigen remains unidentified. The sample is drawn from a study of T cells after yellow fever vaccination. For TCR, cDNA came from 5'RACE template switching, which added a universal primer site and UMIs. One entry per CDR3 protein results from TCRdb running MiXCR on the 5' RACE reads. The data show some 320,000 distinct CDR3 sequences, 4.1% seen once. This CDR3 is 15 amino acids long. The V segment lost 4 bases and the J segment 7 bases; nucleotides outside the gene matches: 11. Germline V CDR1 and CDR2: SGHRS, YFSETQ. Study outcomes and limitations: Faster peaking, at day 5 versus 15, marked a secondary response that was weaker. Few clonotypes appeared in both CD4 and CD8 compartments. Most primary-vaccination clones reappeared after the booster (about 97% CD4, 88% CD8).

This TCR was recovered from a man younger than 35 who received the YFV17D yellow fever vaccine. Sequencing was performed on PBMCs, taken 5 days after the yellow fever booster vaccination. This rearrangement joins TRBV5-1 to TRBJ2-1; 7 bases are a match to TRBD1. The CDR3 nucleotides are TGCGCCAGCAGCGCTGGCCGACAGGGATCTAATGAGCAGTTCTTC. This sequence encodes CASSAGRQGSNEQFF.